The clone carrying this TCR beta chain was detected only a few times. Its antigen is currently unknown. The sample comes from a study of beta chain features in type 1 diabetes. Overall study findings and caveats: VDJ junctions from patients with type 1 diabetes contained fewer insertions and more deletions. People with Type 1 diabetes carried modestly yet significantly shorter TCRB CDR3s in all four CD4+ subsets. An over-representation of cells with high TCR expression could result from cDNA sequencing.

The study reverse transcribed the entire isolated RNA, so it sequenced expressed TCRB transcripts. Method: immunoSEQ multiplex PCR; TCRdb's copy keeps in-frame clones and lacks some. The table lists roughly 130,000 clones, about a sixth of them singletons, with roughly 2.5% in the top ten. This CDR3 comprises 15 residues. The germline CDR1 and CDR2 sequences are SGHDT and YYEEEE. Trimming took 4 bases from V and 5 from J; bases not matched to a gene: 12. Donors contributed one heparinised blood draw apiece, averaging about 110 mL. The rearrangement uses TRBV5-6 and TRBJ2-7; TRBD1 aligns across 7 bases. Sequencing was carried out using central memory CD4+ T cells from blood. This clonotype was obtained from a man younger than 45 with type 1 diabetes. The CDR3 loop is CASSPLRDSHHEQYF. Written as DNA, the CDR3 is TGTGCCAGCAGCCCACTACGGGACAGTCACCACGAGCAGTACTTC.